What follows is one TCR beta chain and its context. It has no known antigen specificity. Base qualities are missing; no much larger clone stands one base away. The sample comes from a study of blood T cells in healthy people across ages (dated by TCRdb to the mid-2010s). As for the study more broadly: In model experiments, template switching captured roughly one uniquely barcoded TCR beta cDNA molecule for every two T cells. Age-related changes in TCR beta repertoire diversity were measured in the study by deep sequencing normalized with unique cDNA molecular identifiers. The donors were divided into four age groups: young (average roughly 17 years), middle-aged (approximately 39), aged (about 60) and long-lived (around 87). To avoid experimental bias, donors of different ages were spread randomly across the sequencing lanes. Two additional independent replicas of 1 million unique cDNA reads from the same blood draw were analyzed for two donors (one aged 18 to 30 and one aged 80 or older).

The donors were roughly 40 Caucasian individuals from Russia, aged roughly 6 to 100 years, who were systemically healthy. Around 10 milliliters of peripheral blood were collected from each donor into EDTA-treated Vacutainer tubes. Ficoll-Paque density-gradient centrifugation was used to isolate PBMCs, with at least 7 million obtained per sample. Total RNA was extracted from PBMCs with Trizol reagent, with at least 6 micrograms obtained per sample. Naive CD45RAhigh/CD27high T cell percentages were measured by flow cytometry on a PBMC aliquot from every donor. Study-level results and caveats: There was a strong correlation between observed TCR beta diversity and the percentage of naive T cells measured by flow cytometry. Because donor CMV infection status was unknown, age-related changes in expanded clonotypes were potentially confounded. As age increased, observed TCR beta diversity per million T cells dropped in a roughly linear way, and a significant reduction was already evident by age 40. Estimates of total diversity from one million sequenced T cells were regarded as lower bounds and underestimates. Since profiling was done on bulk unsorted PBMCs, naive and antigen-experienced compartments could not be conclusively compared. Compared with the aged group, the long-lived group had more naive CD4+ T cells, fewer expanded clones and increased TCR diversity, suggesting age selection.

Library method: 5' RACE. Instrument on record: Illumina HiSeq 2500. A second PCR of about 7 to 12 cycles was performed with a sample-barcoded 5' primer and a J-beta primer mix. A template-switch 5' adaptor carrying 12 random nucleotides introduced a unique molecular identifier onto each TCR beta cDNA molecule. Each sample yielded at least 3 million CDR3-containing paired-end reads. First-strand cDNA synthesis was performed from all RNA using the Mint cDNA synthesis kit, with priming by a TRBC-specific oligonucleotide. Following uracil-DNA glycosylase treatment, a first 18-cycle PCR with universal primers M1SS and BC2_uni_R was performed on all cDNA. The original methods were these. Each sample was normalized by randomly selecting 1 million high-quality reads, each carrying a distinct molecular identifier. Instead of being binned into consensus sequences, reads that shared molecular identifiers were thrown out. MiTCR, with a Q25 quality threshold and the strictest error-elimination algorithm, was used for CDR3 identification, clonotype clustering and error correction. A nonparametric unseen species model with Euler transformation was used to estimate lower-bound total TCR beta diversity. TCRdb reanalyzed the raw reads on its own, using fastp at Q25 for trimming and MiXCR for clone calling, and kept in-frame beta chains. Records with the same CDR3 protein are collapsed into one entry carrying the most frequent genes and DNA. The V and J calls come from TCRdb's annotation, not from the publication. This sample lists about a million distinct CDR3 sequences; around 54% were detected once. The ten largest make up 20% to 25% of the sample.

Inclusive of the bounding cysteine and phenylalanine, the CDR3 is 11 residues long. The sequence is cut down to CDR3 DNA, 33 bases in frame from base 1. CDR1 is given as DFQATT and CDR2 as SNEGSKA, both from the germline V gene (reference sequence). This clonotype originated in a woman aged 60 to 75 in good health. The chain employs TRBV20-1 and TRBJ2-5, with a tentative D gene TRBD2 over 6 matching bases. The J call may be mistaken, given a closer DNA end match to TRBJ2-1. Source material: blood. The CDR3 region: CSAKYRETQFF. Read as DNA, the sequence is TGCAGTGCTAAGTATCGGGAGACCCAGTTCTTC.